A single sample is the source of the 14 T cell receptor beta chains below, sequenced in a study of T cell clonality in common variable immunodeficiency. Sequencing was performed with immunoSEQ multiplex PCR; in TCRdb, only in-frame clones are kept and a portion is missing. This sample has 35,000 to 55,000 clones, each found more than once. Input material: peripheral blood mononuclear cells. The receptor source for this set is a person aged 18 to 70 in good health.

This clone appeared many times. With the read ending 3 residues before the CDR3 end, the germline J gene is used to fill in that end. The chain couples TRBV7-9 to TRBJ2-7; TRBD2 is a possible D gene (5 bases). Trimming cost V 5 bases and J 6 bases, with 17 bases left between them. In germline, CDR1 is SEHNR, CDR2 FQNEAQ (reference sequence). The CDR3 covers 14 residues. CDR3 DNA (partial): TGTGCCAGCAGCCAAGACTATTCTACGTTCGAG. Translating it yields CASSQDYSTFE. Given in full, the CDR3 is CASSQDYSTFEQYF.

This clone was observed many times. Read data end 3 residues before the CDR3 end; the end is taken from the germline J gene. The chain joins TRBV20-1 to TRBJ2-1, with 10 nucleotides matching TRBD2. The junction had 4 bases not matched to a gene; V was cut back by 7 bases and J by 4 bases. The length of the CDR3 is 13 residues. The V gene's germline CDR1 is DFQATT and CDR2 SNEGSKA (reference sequence). The CDR3 is CSVGLANYNEQFF. The CDR3 bases that were read are TGCAGTGTGGGACTAGCGAATTACAATGAG.

This clone was picked up many times. The read terminates 3 residues before the CDR3 end, so the remaining end is supplied by the germline J gene. The chain is built from TRBV7-8 and TRBJ2-5; D may be TRBD2 (5 bases). Germline loops: CDR1 SGHVS, CDR2 FQNEAQ. The CDR3 consists of 13 residues. V gave up 1 base and J gave up 5 bases, with 8 bases separating them. CDR3 residues: CASSLVAQETQYF. Partial CDR3 DNA: TGTGCCAGCAGCTTAGTAGCGCAGGAGACC.

The sample holds many counts of this clone. The read comes to an end 3 residues before the CDR3 does, leaving the germline J gene to fill in the end. The V gene is TRBV20-1, the J gene TRBJ2-1; 12 positions match TRBD2. The CDR3 length is 16 residues. The J segment lost 4 bases and the V segment lost 6 bases, leaving 10 bases of the junction unmatched. Germline V gives CDR1 DFQATT, CDR2 SNEGSKA (reference sequence). CDR3 sequence: CSATALAGGPYNEQFF. Incomplete CDR3 DNA: TGCAGTGCCACGGCCCTAGCGGGGGGGCCATACAATGAG.

In its sample, this clone was seen many times. The sequenced fragment ends 3 residues before the CDR3 boundary, so the rest is inferred from the germline J gene. This chain joins TRBV5-6 and TRBJ1-2, with TRBD1 identical over 9 bases. Germline-derived CDR1 and CDR2 are SGHDT and YYEEEE. The CDR3 totals 14 residues. The CDR3 here is CASSDLQGAGGYTF. The covered CDR3 bases are TGTGCCAGCAGCGACCTACAGGGGGCAGGAGGC.

At least ten counts were recorded for this clone. The junction shows a germline mismatch at one end, possibly a read error. The read stops 3 residues short of the end of the CDR3; the missing end is completed from the germline J gene. The rearrangement uses TRBV4-2 and TRBJ2-7, with 7 bases lining up with TRBD1. CDR1 is LGHNA, CDR2 YNFKEQ, per germline. The CDR3 runs to 15 residues. Partial CDR3 DNA: TGCGCCAGCAGCCAAGATCGACAGGGAGCCTACGAG. This sequence encodes CASSQDRQGAYE. The complete CDR3 protein is CASSQDRQGAYEQYF.

Ten or more counts support this clone. Read coverage stops 3 residues before the CDR3 terminus; the germline J gene supplies the remainder. The J gene is TRBJ1-2, the V gene TRBV5-5, with D possibly matching TRBD1 (5 bases). The CDR3 sequence is 12 residues long. The V end was cut by 7 bases, the J end by 4 bases, with 11 bases between. Germline V CDR1 and CDR2: SGHKS, YYEKEE (reference sequence). The part of the CDR3 DNA that was read is TGTGCCAGCGCGTCGACAGTCTATGGC. Translating it yields CASASTVYG. The CDR3 reads in full as CASASTVYGYTF.

This clone occurred many times. The read gets to within 3 residues of the CDR3 end, and the germline J gene fills in the rest. This rearrangement joins TRBV20-1 to TRBJ2-1, with D maybe TRBD2 (6 bases). V lost 6 bases and J 1 base, leaving 13 bases between the germline ends. The CDR3 extends over 14 amino acids. Germline-derived CDR1 and CDR2 are DFQATT and SNEGSKA (reference sequence). The CDR3 sequence is CSATGLQSYNEQFF. Partial CDR3 DNA: TGCAGTGCAACGGGACTTCAGTCCTACAATGAG.

This clone has at least ten counts. The read comes to an end 3 residues before the CDR3 does, leaving the germline J gene to fill in the end. This chain joins TRBV6-2 or TRBV6-3 and TRBJ2-7; 8 nucleotides match TRBD1. Germline V CDR1 and CDR2: MNHEY, SVGEGT. After removal of 4 bases from V and 2 bases from J, the junction contained 10 bases not matched to a gene. There are 16 residues in the CDR3. Partial CDR3 DNA: TGTGCCAGCAGTTCGGACAGGGCCCGTCCCCCCTACGAG. It translates to CASSSDRARPPYE. The full CDR3 protein reads CASSSDRARPPYEQYF.

This clone came up many times. The CDR3 is cut off 3 residues early in the read; its end comes from the germline J gene. J is TRBJ2-7 and V is TRBV5-1, with D perhaps matching TRBD1 (6 bases). Looked up from germline, CDR1 is SGHRS and CDR2 is YFSETQ. The CDR3 is 14 amino acids. The V end was cut by 0 bases, the J end by 3 bases, with 10 bases between. The CDR3 is CASSLAQGSYEQYF. The DNA read from the CDR3 is TGCGCCAGCAGCTTGGCTCAGGGGAGCTACGAG. Supplemented by reference TRBV5-1 and TRBJ2-7, the full variable domain reads KAGVTQTPRYLIKTRGQQVTLSCSPISGHRSVSWYQQTPGQGLQFLFEYFSETQRNKGNFPGRFSGRQFSNSRSEMNVSTLELGDSALYLCASSLAQGSYEQYFGPGTRLTVT.

This clone came up many times. The CDR3 end is not reached by the read, which stops 3 residues before it; the germline J gene fills it in. This chain joins TRBV7-3 and TRBJ2-7; 7 nucleotides match TRBD1. The J segment lost 5 bases and the V segment lost 1 base, leaving 5 bases of the junction unmatched. Germline-derived CDR1 and CDR2 are SGHTA and FQGTGA. The CDR3 sequence is 14 residues long. The covered CDR3 bases are TGTGCCAGCAGCTTAAGTGCCAGGGGGAACGAG. Translation gives CASSLSARGNE. The whole CDR3 is CASSLSARGNEQYF. The full variable domain, its missing parts supplied by reference TRBV7-3 and TRBJ2-7, is GAGVSQTPSNKVTEKGKYVELRCDPISGHTALYWYRQSLGQGPEFLIYFQGTGAADDSGLPNDRFFAVRPEGSVSTLKIQRTERGDSAVYLCASSLSARGNEQYFGPGTRLTVT.

This clone was observed many times. The CDR3 goes on 3 residues after the read ends, and that part is filled in from the germline J gene. This chain uses TRBV2 with TRBJ2-2; TRBD1 aligns across 12 bases. Trimming took 8 bases from V and 4 from J; bases not matched to a gene: 5. This CDR3 has 15 residues. Germline V gene sequence: CDR1 SNHLY, CDR2 FYNNEI. CDR3 DNA, as far as it was read: TGTGCCAGCGGGGGACAGGGGGCGATCACCGGGGAG. Its protein product is CASGGQGAITGE. The whole CDR3 is CASGGQGAITGELFF.

This clone has at least ten counts. Sequencing ends 3 residues short of the CDR3 end; the germline J gene provides the rest. This chain joins TRBV5-1 and TRBJ2-5; D might be TRBD2 (6 bases). Looked up from germline, CDR1 is SGHRS and CDR2 is YFSETQ. The CDR3 has 17 amino acids. V was clipped by 6 bases and J by 5 bases, with 26 bases between them. The sequenced part of the CDR3 DNA is TGCGCCAGCATCGACGGGACTGCCGGTGGATTATCGGAGACC. It yields the protein CASIDGTAGGLSET. The full CDR3 is CASIDGTAGGLSETQYF.

This clone was picked up many times. Read coverage stops 3 residues before the CDR3 terminus; the germline J gene supplies the remainder. J is TRBJ2-2 and V is TRBV5-1; TRBD1 is a possible D gene (5 bases). The CDR3 consists of 16 residues. Trimming left V 0 bases short and J 1 base short, with 10 bases between. Germline-derived CDR1 and CDR2 are SGHRS and YFSETQ. The CDR3 region is CASSLEVGRNTGELFF. The CDR3 bases that were read are TGCGCCAGCAGCTTGGAGGTGGGGCGGAACACCGGGGAG.